This TCR beta chain emerged from a study of OX40 agonist ivuxolimab in advanced cancers. Study-wide background: Given to patients was ivuxolimab, an agonistic anti-OX40 (CD134) antibody. The patients received ivuxolimab by intravenous route every 2 weeks at 0.01 to 10 mg/kg. Partial responses, seen in three patients, involved one hepatocellular carcinoma and two cutaneous melanomas.

Regarding this clone: The antigen remains undetermined.

This CDR3 has 13 residues. CDR1 is SGDLS, CDR2 YYNGEE, per germline. The V and J ends lost 1 base and 4 bases respectively, with 8 bases between them. Sequencing used immunoSEQ multiplex PCR; TCRdb keeps in-frame clones, though not all of them. The sample shows roughly 100,000 clones, 90% of them seen only once. Study conclusions and caveats: Averaged across samples, CD8+ T cells carried more expanded clones than CD4+ did.

This TCR derives from an adult with an advanced solid tumor such as melanoma, head and neck, liver or kidney cancer. The specimen was CD4+ or CD8+ T cells sorted from blood, collected in a trial of the OX40 agonist ivuxolimab. V gene TRBV9 combines with J gene TRBJ1-1; no clear D. In DNA form, the CDR3 reads TGTGCCAGCAGCGTAAAAGGTACCACTGAAGCTTTCTTT. This encodes CASSVKGTTEAFF.